The 27 T cell receptor beta chains below come from one sample, sequenced in a study of T cell responses to AZD1222 COVID-19 vaccine. This table comes from immunoSEQ multiplex PCR, and its TCRdb copy is limited to in-frame clones, with some not included. The sample includes about 150,000 clones, 91% of them seen just once. The source material was peripheral blood, sampled 28 days after the second dose of the MenACWY control vaccine. These TCRs come from an adult who received the MenACWY meningococcal vaccine as a control.

V gene TRBV15 combines with J gene TRBJ2-5; D remains unclear. Trimming stripped 1 base from V and 0 bases from J, with 6 bases between. Germline assignment: CDR1 LNHNV and CDR2 YYDKDF (reference sequence). The CDR3 runs 14 residues. The CDR3 is CATSRARYQETQYF. CDR3 bases: TGTGCCACCAGCAGAGCGAGGTACCAAGAGACCCAGTACTTC.

The chain has TRBV19 and TRBJ2-1; D is ambiguous. The CDR3 has 11 residues. The germline CDR1 and CDR2 sequences are LNHDA and SQIVND (reference sequence). Trimming removed 9 bases at V and 4 bases at J, with 7 bases between. The CDR3 is CASSLYNEQFF. CDR3 DNA: TGTGCCAGCAGCCTTTACAATGAGCAGTTCTTC.

About this clone itself: A read error may produce the germline difference seen at one junction end. This rearrangement joins TRBV28 to TRBJ1-2; 7 bases are shared with TRBD1. There are 9 residues in the CDR3. Germline V CDR1 and CDR2: MDHEN, SYDVKM. CDR3 nucleotides: TGTGCCACCCAACCGGGACAGAGGTTC. Its protein product is CATQPGQRF.

The chain is built from TRBV19 and TRBJ2-5, with D unresolved. Germline V gene sequence: CDR1 LNHDA, CDR2 SQIVND (reference sequence). The ends were cut back, 5 bases at V and 4 bases at J, with 11 bases in the middle. The CDR3 extends over 13 amino acids. CDR3 nucleotide sequence: TGTGCCAGTAGTCATCCCGCAGGAGAGACCCAGTACTTC. Translating gives CASSHPAGETQYF.

V usage is TRBV2 and J usage is TRBJ1-4; D is unresolved. CDR1 and CDR2 from the germline V gene are SNHLY and FYNNEI. Trimming took off 7 bases at V and 8 bases at J, with 8 bases between the two ends. CDR3 length: 11 residues. CDR3: CASTLSEKLFF. CDR3 DNA sequence: TGTGCCAGCACCCTTAGCGAAAAACTGTTTTTT.

The chain has TRBV28 and TRBJ1-6; D call uncertain. V lost 5 bases and J lost 3, with 8 bases in between. This CDR3 has 14 residues. The germline V gene encodes CDR1 MDHEN and CDR2 SYDVKM. Here the CDR3 reads CASSEQNYNSPLHF. The CDR3 region has the DNA TGTGCCAGCAGTGAACAGAACTATAATTCACCCCTCCACTTT.

This clone was counted only a few times. The V and J genes are TRBV9 and TRBJ2-7, with 9 bases that match TRBD2. This CDR3 spans 14 amino acids. V gave up 2 bases and J gave up 3 bases; unmatched junction bases: 3. Per germline, CDR1 SGDLS and CDR2 YYNGEE. CDR3 region: CASSVASGDYEQYF. The CDR3 DNA follows: TGTGCCAGCAGCGTCGCTAGCGGGGACTACGAGCAGTACTTC.

The chain couples TRBV7-3 to TRBJ2-6, with no clear D. This CDR3 is 19 amino acids long. Trimming removed 3 bases at V and 0 bases at J, with 18 bases between. CDR1 is SGHTA and CDR2 is FQGTGA in the germline V gene. CDR3 residues: CASSLRSGHADSGANVLTF. CDR3 bases: TGTGCCAGCAGCTTGAGGTCCGGCCATGCGGACTCTGGGGCCAACGTCCTGACTTTC.

The CDR3 DNA follows: TGTGCCAGCAGCTTATCTCCAGGACAGTACAACACTGAAGCTTTCTTT. This gives the protein CASSLSPGQYNTEAFF. The chain recombines TRBV7-6 with TRBJ1-1; tentatively, D is TRBD1 (6 bases). Germline assignment: CDR1 SGHVS and CDR2 FNYEAQ. The CDR3 has 16 residues. The V gene lost 2 bases and the J gene lost 2 bases, with 15 bases spanning the gap.

The chain has TRBV4-3 and TRBJ2-7; 8 bases line up with TRBD1. This CDR3 contains 15 residues. V gave up 0 bases and J gave up 5 bases; unmatched junction bases: 6. CDR1 and CDR2 from the germline V gene are LGHNA and YSLEER. CDR3 sequence: CASSQDYGTGHEQYF. The CDR3 DNA follows: TGCGCCAGCAGCCAAGATTATGGGACAGGCCACGAGCAGTACTTC.

The chain carries TRBV3-1 (or the pseudogene TRBV3-2) and TRBJ1-6, with 8 bases fitting TRBD1. The CDR3 sequence is 14 residues long. Germline CDR1 LGHDT, CDR2 YNNKEL (reference sequence). Germline trimming cut 4 bases from V and 10 bases from J; bases unmatched to any gene: 6. The CDR3 DNA reads as TGTGCCAGCAGCCGTGGGACAGGTAACTCACCCCTCCACTTT. As protein: CASSRGTGNSPLHF.

V usage is TRBV19 and J usage is TRBJ2-4; 10 nucleotides line up with TRBD1. J gave up 0 bases and V 4 bases, and 3 bases lay outside the gene matches. The V gene's germline CDR1 is LNHDA and CDR2 SQIVND (reference sequence). This CDR3 spans 16 amino acids. CDR3 in amino acids: CASSNDRGLAKNIQYF. CDR3 in DNA: TGTGCCAGTAGTAACGACAGGGGGCTAGCCAAAAACATTCAGTACTTC.

The rearrangement links TRBV5-1 to TRBJ1-6; D remains ambiguous. V was shortened by 0 bases and J by 6 bases, with 10 bases between the two germline ends. There are 15 residues in the CDR3. CDR1 is SGHRS, CDR2 YFSETQ, per germline. The CDR3, as DNA: TGCGCCAGCAGCTTGGATCTTCATGGTAATTCACCCCTCCACTTT. It is translated as CASSLDLHGNSPLHF.

The gene calls are TRBV7-9 and TRBJ2-7; the match to TRBD2 covers 12 bases. The CDR3 loop spans 17 amino acids. In germline, CDR1 is SEHNR, CDR2 FQNEAQ (reference sequence). The V gene end was trimmed by 5 bases and the J gene end by 6 bases; junction bases not matched to a gene: 14. The CDR3 sequence: CASSVRTSGTPLGEQYF. The CDR3 DNA reads TGTGCCAGCAGCGTACGGACTAGCGGGACCCCCTTAGGCGAGCAGTACTTC.

CDR3 sequence reads: CASSQDSNYGYTF. The CDR3 DNA sequence: TGTGCCAGCAGCCAGGACAGTAACTATGGCTACACCTTC. The chain links TRBV7-2 to TRBJ1-2; a weak D match, TRBD1 (6 bases). The V gene's germline CDR1 is SGHTA and CDR2 FQGNSA. Trimming removed 5 bases from V and 1 base from J, with 8 bases in between. The CDR3 consists of 13 residues.

A single count supports this clone. The chain joins TRBV28 to TRBJ1-6, with TRBD1 matching over 8 bases. The V gene end was trimmed by 4 bases and the J gene end by 4 bases; junction bases not matched to a gene: 12. The CDR3 is 18 amino acids. The germline V gene encodes CDR1 MDHEN and CDR2 SYDVKM. CDR3 residues: CASSSAPGGGQYNSPLHF. The CDR3 DNA is TGTGCCAGCAGTTCAGCCCCAGGGGGCGGCCAGTATAATTCACCCCTCCACTTT.

The chain combines TRBV24-1 with TRBJ2-3, with D possibly matching TRBD1 (7 bases). In germline, CDR1 is KGHDR, CDR2 SFDVKD. This CDR3 region has 14 residues. The V and J ends lost 9 bases and 4 bases respectively, with 16 bases between them. The CDR3 protein is CATQGGWGADTQYF. CDR3 sequence (DNA): TGTGCCACCCAGGGGGGTTGGGGCGCAGATACGCAGTATTTT.

The chain is built from TRBV28 and TRBJ2-7; TRBD2 is a possible D gene (6 bases). This CDR3 has 13 amino acids. Per the germline V gene, CDR1 is MDHEN and CDR2 is SYDVKM. Trimming took off 6 bases at V and 4 bases at J, with 13 bases between the two ends. The CDR3 reads CASSRGGQYEQYF. CDR3 DNA: TGTGCCAGCAGCCGCGGAGGGCAGTACGAGCAGTACTTC.

This clone was observed once. V gene TRBV28 combines with J gene TRBJ1-2; D not certain. The V gene's germline CDR1 is MDHEN and CDR2 SYDVKM. V was clipped by 11 bases and J by 2 bases, with 12 bases between them. CDR3 size: 12 residues. The CDR3 spells CAAGGANYGYTF. CDR3 in DNA: TGTGCCGCCGGTGGCGCCAACTATGGCTACACCTTC.

The J gene is TRBJ1-5, the V gene TRBV6-5, with 7 bases identical to TRBD1. With V trimmed by 8 bases and J by 2 bases, 3 bases remained unmatched. This CDR3 has 13 residues. Germline V gives CDR1 MNHEY, CDR2 SVGAGI. The CDR3 nucleotides are TGTGCCAGCGGAGGACAGGGCAATCAGCCCCAGCATTTT. Protein sequence: CASGGQGNQPQHF.

The rearrangement joins TRBV2 to TRBJ2-7; D is perhaps TRBD1 or TRBD2 (5 bases each). The V gene lost 7 bases and the J gene lost 4 bases, with 20 bases spanning the gap. This CDR3 has 15 amino acids. The germline gives CDR1 SNHLY, CDR2 FYNNEI. CDR3 residues: CASKEGGVGVYEQYF. For the CDR3, the DNA is TGTGCCAGCAAAGAAGGAGGTGTGGGGGTGTACGAGCAGTACTTC.

The J gene is TRBJ2-3, the V gene TRBV14; D is undetermined. Trimming took off 1 base at V and 4 bases at J, with 9 bases between the two ends. The length of the CDR3 is 14 residues. Germline CDR1 and CDR2: SGHDN and FVKESK. For the CDR3, the DNA is TGTGCCAGCAGCCAAGCGAGTATAGCAGATACGCAGTATTTT. This translates into CASSQASIADTQYF.

This clone appeared once. The CDR3 nucleotides read TGCAGCGTTGAAGATATAGGGTCCTACGAGCAGTACTTC. Translating it yields CSVEDIGSYEQYF. This rearrangement joins TRBV29-1 to TRBJ2-7; D not resolved. This CDR3 contains 13 residues. The V end was cut by 0 bases, the J end by 1 base, with 7 bases between. Germline V gives CDR1 SQVTM, CDR2 ANQGSEA.

The chain combines TRBV24-1 with TRBJ2-1; TRBD1 agrees at 9 bases. J lost 4 bases, V lost 3 bases, and 3 bases had no gene match. Germline-derived CDR1 and CDR2 are KGHDR and SFDVKD. The CDR3 is 15 residues long. CDR3 sequence (DNA): TGTGCCACCAGTGATGAACAGGGGGCGTACAATGAGCAGTTCTTC. This encodes CATSDEQGAYNEQFF.

V gene TRBV15 combines with J gene TRBJ2-1; D call uncertain. Germline assignment: CDR1 LNHNV and CDR2 YYDKDF (reference sequence). The length of the CDR3 is 16 residues. Trimming pared 1 base from V and 1 base from J, leaving 11 bases between. As DNA, the CDR3 is TGTGCCACCAGCAGAGGGCGCCTGCCGTCCTACAATGAGCAGTTCTTC. Translating it yields CATSRGRLPSYNEQFF.

This clone came up once. The chain couples TRBV2 to TRBJ2-7, with 9 bases matching TRBD1. Germline CDR1 SNHLY, CDR2 FYNNEI. The trim removed 6 bases at V and 3 bases at J, leaving 9 bases unmatched. The CDR3 covers 15 residues. CDR3 coding DNA: TGTGCCAGCAGAAGCGGACAGGGGCCTGACTACGAGCAGTACTTC. It codes for CASRSGQGPDYEQYF.

In DNA form, the CDR3 reads TGTGCCTGGATGATGGGCTATGGCTACACCTTC. Its protein is CAWMMGYGYTF. J is TRBJ1-2 and V is TRBV30; D gene ambiguous. Germline loops: CDR1 GTSNPN, CDR2 SVGIG (reference sequence). This CDR3 region has 11 residues. V was clipped by 4 bases and J by 4 bases, with 7 bases between them.